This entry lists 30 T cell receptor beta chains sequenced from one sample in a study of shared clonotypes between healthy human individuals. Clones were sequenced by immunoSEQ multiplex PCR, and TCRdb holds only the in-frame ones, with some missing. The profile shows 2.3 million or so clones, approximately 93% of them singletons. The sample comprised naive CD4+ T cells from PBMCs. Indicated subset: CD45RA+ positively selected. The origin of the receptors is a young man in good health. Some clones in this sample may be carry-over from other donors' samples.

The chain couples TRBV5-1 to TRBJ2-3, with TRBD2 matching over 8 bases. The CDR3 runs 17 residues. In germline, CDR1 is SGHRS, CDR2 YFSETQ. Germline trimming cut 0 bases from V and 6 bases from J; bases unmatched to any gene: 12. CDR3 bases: TGCGCCAGCAGCTTGGCGCGGGAGGCCCCCGGGGGGGATACGCAGTATTTT. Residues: CASSLAREAPGGDTQYF.

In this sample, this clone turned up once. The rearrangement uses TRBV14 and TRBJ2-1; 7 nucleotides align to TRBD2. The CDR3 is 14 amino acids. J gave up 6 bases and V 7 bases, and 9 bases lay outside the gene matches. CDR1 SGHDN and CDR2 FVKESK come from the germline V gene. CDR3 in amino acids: CASTRGGSGNEQFF. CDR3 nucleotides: TGTGCCAGCACGAGGGGCGGGAGTGGCAATGAGCAGTTCTTC.

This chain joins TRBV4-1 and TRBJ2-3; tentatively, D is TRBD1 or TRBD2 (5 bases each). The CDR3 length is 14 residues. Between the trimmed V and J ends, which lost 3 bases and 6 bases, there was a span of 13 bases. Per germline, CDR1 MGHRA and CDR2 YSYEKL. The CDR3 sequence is CASSQPGSGDTQYF. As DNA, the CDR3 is TGCGCCAGCAGCCAGCCGGGATCAGGGGATACGCAGTATTTT.

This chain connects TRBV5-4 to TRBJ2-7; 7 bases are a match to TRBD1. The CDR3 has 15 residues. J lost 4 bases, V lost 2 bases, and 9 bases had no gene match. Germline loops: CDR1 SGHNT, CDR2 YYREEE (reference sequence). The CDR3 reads CASSFEAGGRYEQYF. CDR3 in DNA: TGTGCCAGCAGCTTTGAGGCAGGGGGAAGGTACGAGCAGTACTTC.

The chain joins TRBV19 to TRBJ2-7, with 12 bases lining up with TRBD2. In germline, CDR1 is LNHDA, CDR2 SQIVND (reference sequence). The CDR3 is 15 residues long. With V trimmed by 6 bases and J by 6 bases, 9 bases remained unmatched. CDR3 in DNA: TGTGCCAGTAGGGAGACTAGCGGGAGCGATCGCGAGCAGTACTTC. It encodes CASRETSGSDREQYF.

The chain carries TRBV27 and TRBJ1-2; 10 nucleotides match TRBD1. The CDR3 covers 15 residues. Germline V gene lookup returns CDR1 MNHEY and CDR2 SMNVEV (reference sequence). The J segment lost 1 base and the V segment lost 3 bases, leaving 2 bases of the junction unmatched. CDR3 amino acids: CASSFDRGLNYGYTF. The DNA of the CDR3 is TGTGCCAGCAGTTTTGACAGGGGGCTTAACTATGGCTACACCTTC.

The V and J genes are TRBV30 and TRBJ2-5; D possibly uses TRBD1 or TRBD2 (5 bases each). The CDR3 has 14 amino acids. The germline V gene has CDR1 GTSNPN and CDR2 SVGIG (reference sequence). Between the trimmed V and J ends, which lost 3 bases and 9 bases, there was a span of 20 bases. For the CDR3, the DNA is TGTGCCTGGAGCGGGGAGAGGGGCTACAAGGCCCAGTACTTC. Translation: CAWSGERGYKAQYF. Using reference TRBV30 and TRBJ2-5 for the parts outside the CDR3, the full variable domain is SQTIHQWPATLVQPVGSPLSLECTVEGTSNPNLYWYRQAAGRGLQLLFYSVGIGQISSEVPQNLSASRPQDRQFILSSKKLLLSDSGFYLCAWSGERGYKAQYFGPGTRLLVL.

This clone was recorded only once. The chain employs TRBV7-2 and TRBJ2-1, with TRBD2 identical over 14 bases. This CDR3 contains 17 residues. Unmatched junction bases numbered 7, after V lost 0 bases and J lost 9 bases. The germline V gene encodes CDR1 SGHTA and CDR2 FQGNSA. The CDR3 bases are TGTGCCAGCAGCTTAGCACCGGGACTAGCGGGAGAGGGTGAGCAGTTCTTC. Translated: CASSLAPGLAGEGEQFF.

The CDR3 reads CASSVGRGRVTDTQYF. The CDR3 DNA follows: TGTGCCAGCAGCGTCGGCAGGGGGCGCGTCACAGATACGCAGTATTTT. The chain has TRBV9 and TRBJ2-3; 8 bases are a match to TRBD1. The trim removed 2 bases at V and 2 bases at J, leaving 7 bases unmatched. The germline V gene has CDR1 SGDLS and CDR2 YYNGEE. CDR3 length: 16 residues.

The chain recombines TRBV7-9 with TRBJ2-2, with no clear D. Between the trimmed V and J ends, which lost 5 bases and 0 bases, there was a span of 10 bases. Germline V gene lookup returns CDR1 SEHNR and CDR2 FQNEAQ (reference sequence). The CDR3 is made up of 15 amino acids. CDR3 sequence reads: CASSTRIPNTGELFF. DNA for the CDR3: TGTGCCAGCAGCACCAGAATCCCGAACACCGGGGAGCTGTTTTTT.

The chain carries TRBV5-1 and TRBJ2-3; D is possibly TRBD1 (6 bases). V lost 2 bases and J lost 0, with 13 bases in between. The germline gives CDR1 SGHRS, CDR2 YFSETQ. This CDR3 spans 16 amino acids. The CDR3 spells CASSLQGITSTDTQYF. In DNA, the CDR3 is TGCGCCAGCAGCTTACAGGGCATTACTAGCACAGATACGCAGTATTTT.

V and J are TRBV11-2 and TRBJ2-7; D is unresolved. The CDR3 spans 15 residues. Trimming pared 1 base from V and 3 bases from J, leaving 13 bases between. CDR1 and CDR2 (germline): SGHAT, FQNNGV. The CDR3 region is CASSLGGGFYYEQYF. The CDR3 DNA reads TGTGCCAGCAGCTTAGGAGGCGGCTTCTACTACGAGCAGTACTTC. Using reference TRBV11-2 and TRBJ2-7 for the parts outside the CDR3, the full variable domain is EAGVAQSPRYKIIEKRQSVAFWCNPISGHATLYWYQQILGQGPKLLIQFQNNGVVDDSQLPKDRFSAERLKGVDSTLKIQPAKLEDSAVYLCASSLGGGFYYEQYFGPGTRLTVT.

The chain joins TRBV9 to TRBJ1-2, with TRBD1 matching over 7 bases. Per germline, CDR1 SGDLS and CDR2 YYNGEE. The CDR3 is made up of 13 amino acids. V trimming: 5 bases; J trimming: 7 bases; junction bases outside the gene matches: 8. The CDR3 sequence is CASSSRGQGGYTF. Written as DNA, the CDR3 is TGTGCCAGCAGTTCGAGGGGGCAAGGTGGCTACACCTTC.

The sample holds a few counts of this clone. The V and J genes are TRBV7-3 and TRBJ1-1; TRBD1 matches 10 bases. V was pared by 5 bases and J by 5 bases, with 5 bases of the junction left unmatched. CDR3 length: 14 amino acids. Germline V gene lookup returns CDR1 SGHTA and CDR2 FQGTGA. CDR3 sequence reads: CASSPTGGETEAFF. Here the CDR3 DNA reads TGTGCCAGCAGCCCGACAGGGGGCGAGACTGAAGCTTTCTTT.

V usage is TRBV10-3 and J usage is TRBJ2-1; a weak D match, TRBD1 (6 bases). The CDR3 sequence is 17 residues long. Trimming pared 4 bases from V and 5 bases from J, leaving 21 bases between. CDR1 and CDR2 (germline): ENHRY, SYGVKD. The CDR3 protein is CAISGRDIYGRDNEQFF. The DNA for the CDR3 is TGTGCCATCAGTGGACGGGACATCTACGGCCGCGACAATGAGCAGTTCTTC.

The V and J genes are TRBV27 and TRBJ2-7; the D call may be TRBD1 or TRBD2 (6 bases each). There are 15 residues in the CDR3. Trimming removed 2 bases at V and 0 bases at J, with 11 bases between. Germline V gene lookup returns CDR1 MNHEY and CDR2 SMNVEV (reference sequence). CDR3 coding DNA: TGTGCCAGCAGTTTACAAGGGGGGAGCTCCTACGAGCAGTACTTC. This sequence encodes CASSLQGGSSYEQYF.

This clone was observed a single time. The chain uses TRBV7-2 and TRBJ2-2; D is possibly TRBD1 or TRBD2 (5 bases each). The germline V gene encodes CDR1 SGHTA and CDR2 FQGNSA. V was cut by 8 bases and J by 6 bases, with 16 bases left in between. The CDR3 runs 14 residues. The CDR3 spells CASSLSRGAGELFF. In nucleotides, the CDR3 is TGTGCCAGCTCTCTCTCCCGGGGCGCCGGGGAGCTGTTTTTT.

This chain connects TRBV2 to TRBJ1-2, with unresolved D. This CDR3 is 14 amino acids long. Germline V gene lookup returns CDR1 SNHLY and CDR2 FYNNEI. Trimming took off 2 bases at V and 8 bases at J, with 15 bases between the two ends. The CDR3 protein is CASSEFLGPGGYTF. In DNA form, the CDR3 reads TGTGCCAGCAGTGAATTCCTGGGTCCGGGGGGCTACACCTTC.

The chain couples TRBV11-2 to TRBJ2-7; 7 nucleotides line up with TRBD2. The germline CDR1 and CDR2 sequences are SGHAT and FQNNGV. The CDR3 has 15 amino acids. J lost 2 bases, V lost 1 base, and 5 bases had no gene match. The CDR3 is CASSLGRGLTYEQYF. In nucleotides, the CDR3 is TGTGCCAGCAGCTTAGGTCGGGGACTAACCTACGAGCAGTACTTC.

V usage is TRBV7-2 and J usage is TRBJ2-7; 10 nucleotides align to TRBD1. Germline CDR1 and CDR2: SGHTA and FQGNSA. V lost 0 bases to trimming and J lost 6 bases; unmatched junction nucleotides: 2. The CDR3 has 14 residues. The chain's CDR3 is CASSLAGQGLEQYF. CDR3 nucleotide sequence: TGTGCCAGCAGCTTAGCGGGACAGGGGCTCGAGCAGTACTTC.

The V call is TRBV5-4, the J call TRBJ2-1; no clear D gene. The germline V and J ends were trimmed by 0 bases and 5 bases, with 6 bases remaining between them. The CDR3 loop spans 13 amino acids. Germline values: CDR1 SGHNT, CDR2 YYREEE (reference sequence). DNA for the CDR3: TGTGCCAGCAGCTTGGCCGTGGACAATGAGCAGTTCTTC. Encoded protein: CASSLAVDNEQFF.

The CDR3 region is CASSRREDDEQYF. The CDR3 DNA is TGTGCCAGCAGCCGACGGGAGGACGACGAGCAGTACTTC. The V gene is TRBV5-8, the J gene TRBJ2-7, with TRBD2 identical over 7 bases. The length of the CDR3 is 13 residues. Trimming took 4 bases from V and 5 from J; bases not matched to a gene: 6. Germline-derived CDR1 and CDR2 are SGHTS and YDEGEE.

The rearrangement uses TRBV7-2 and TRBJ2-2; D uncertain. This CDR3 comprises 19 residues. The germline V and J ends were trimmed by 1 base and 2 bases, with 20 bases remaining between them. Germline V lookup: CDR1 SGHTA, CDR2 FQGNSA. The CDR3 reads CASSLVWVGTMQNTGELFF. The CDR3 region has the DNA TGTGCCAGCAGCTTAGTCTGGGTGGGTACGATGCAAAACACCGGGGAGCTGTTTTTT. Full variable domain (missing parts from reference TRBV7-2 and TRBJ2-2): GAGVSQSPSNKVTEKGKDVELRCDPISGHTALYWYRQSLGQGLEFLIYFQGNSAPDKSGLPSDRFSAERTGGSVSTLTIQRTQQEDSAVYLCASSLVWVGTMQNTGELFFGEGSRLTVL.

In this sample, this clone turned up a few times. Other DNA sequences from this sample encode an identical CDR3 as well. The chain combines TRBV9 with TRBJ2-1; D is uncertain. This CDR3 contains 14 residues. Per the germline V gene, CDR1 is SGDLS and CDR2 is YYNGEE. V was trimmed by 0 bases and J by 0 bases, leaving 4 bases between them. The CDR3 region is CASSVGSSYNEQFF. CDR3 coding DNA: TGTGCCAGCAGCGTAGGGAGCTCCTACAATGAGCAGTTCTTC.

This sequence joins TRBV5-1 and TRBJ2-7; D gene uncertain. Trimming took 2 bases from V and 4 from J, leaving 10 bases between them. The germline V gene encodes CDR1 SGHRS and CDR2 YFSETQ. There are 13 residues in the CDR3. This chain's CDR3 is CASSFIAPYEQYF. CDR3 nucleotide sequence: TGCGCCAGCAGCTTCATTGCTCCTTACGAGCAGTACTTC.

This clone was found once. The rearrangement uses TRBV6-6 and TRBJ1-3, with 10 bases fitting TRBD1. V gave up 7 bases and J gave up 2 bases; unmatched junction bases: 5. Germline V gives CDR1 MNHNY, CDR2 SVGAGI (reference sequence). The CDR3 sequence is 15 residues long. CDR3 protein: CASTLGQGAGNTIYF. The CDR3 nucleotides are TGTGCCAGCACCTTAGGACAGGGGGCTGGAAACACCATATATTTT.

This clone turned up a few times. The CDR3, as DNA: TGCAGCACAAAGAACACTGAAGCTTTCTTT. Translating it yields CSTKNTEAFF. The V gene is TRBV20-1, the J gene TRBJ1-1; D not resolved. Germline lookup yields CDR1 DFQATT and CDR2 SNEGSKA (reference sequence). This CDR3 region has 10 residues.

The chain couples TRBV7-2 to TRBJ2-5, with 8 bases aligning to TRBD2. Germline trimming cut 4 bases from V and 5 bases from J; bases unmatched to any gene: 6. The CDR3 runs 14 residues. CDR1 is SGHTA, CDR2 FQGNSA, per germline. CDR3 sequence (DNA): TGTGCCAGCAGCTCCCAGCCGGGGGGGGAGACCCAGTACTTC. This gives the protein CASSSQPGGETQYF.

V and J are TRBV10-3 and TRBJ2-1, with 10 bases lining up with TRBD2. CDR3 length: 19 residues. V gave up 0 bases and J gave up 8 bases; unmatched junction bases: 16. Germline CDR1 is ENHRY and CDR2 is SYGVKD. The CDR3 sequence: CAISESKLAGYPPPDEQFF. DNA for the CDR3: TGTGCCATCAGTGAGTCGAAACTAGCGGGATATCCCCCTCCCGATGAGCAGTTCTTC.

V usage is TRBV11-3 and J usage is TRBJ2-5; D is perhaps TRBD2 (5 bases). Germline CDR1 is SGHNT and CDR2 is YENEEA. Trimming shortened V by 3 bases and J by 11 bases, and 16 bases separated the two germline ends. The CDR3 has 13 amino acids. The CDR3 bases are TGTGCCAGCAGCTTCCGGGATTCGGCTCCTCAGTACTTC. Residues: CASSFRDSAPQYF.